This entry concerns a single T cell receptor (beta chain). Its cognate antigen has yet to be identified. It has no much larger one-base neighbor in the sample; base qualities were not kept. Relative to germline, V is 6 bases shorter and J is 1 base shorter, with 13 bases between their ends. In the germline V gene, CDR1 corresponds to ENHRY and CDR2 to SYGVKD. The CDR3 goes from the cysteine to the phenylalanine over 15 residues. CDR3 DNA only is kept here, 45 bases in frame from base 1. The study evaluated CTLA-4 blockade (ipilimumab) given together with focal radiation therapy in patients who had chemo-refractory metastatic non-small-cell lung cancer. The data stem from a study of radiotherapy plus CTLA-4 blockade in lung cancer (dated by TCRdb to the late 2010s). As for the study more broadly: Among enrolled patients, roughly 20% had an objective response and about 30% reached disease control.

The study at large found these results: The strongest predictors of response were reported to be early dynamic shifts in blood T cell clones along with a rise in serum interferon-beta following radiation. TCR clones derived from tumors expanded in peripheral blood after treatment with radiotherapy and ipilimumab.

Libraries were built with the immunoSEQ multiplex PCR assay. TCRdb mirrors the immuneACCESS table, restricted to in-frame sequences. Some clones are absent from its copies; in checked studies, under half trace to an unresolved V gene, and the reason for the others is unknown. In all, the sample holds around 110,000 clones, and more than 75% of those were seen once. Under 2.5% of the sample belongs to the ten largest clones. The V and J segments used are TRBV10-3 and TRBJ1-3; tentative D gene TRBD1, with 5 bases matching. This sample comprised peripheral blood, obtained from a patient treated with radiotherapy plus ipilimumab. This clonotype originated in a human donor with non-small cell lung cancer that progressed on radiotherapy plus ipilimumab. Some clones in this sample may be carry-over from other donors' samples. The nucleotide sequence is TGTGCCATCAGGTCCGGGACGGAGTCTGGAAACACCATATATTTT. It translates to CAIRSGTESGNTIYF.